Reported below is one T cell receptor (beta chain). The antigen is not known. The data are from a study of T cells expressing NK-cell markers. General study results and limits: The share of CD8+ T cells held by dominant NKG2C+ clonotypes was roughly 1.0-8% in several donors.

5'RACE template switching built TCR beta cDNA with unique molecular identifiers. TCRdb processed the 5' RACE reads again and assigns one entry to each CDR3 protein, with no DNA. Its table records 350,000 to 400,000 distinct CDR3 sequences. The CDR3 is 14 amino acids. The germline V gene encodes CDR1 WNHNN and CDR2 SYGVQD (reference sequence). This receptor was identified in a woman in her forties or fifties in good health. Sequencing was carried out using blood T cells: a sorted CD56 or NKG2C T cell subset, CD4+ or CD8+ T cells, or bulk PBMC T cells (not recorded which). The chain is built from TRBV10-1 and TRBJ2-7; TCRdb picks TRBD2, but there is no DNA to check that call. The CDR3 region is CASSSSGSGHEQYF.